The 17 T cell receptor beta chains listed next were all sequenced from one sample in a study of Ad26.COV2.S vaccination and SARS-CoV-2 variants. Repertoires were generated with immunoSEQ multiplex PCR, while TCRdb's copy carries only in-frame clones and drops some. The sample holds fewer than 500,000 clones, 90% seen once. This sample's treatment: around 19 received Ad26.COV2.S at low or high dose, single or two shots; roughly 5 received placebo; per-sample allocation not given. Sampling occurred on day 63 after the first vaccine or placebo injection. The specimen comprised peripheral blood, sampled in a trial of Ad26.COV2.S vaccine versus placebo. Every receptor here comes from a person between 18 and 65 years old who received the Ad26.COV2.S COVID-19 vaccine or a placebo.

The chain combines TRBV7-9 with TRBJ2-2, with 7 bases that match TRBD2. The V gene's germline CDR1 is SEHNR and CDR2 FQNEAQ (reference sequence). V lost 6 bases and J lost 2; bases outside the gene matches: 6. The CDR3 contains 15 residues. The CDR3 sequence is CASRSGLLNTGELFF. Here the CDR3 DNA reads TGTGCCAGCAGGTCGGGACTACTTAACACCGGGGAGCTGTTTTTT. Variable domain in full (rest from reference TRBV7-9 and TRBJ2-2): DTGVSQNPRHKITKRGQNVTFRCDPISEHNRLYWYRQTLGQGPEFLTYFQNEAQLEKSRLLSDRFSAERPKGSFSTLEIQRTEQGDSAMYLCASRSGLLNTGELFFGEGSRLTVL.

The rearrangement joins TRBV7-9 to TRBJ2-1; no clear D. The CDR3 sequence is 14 residues long. Germline lookup yields CDR1 SEHNR and CDR2 FQNEAQ (reference sequence). V dropped 1 base and J dropped 6 bases, with 10 bases sitting between them. CDR3 in amino acids: CASSLVLPGNEQFF. The DNA for the CDR3 is TGTGCCAGCAGCTTAGTTCTCCCTGGCAATGAGCAGTTCTTC.

The chain recombines TRBV5-1 with TRBJ1-2, with TRBD1 matching 8 bases. CDR3 length equals 14 residues. J was trimmed by 8 bases and V by 4 bases; bases with no gene match: 10. CDR1 is SGHRS, CDR2 YFSETQ, per germline. DNA for the CDR3: TGCGCCAGCAGCGAGGGACAGGTAGGCGGCGGCTACACCTTC. This codes for CASSEGQVGGGYTF.

V gene TRBV6-5 combines with J gene TRBJ2-7; D might be TRBD1 (6 bases). Trimming cost V 6 bases and J 7 bases, with 16 bases left between them. The germline gives CDR1 MNHEY, CDR2 SVGAGI. This CDR3 region has 13 residues. CDR3 DNA: TGTGCCAGCAGCAGGACACAGGGCCGGGAGCAGTACTTC. Translating it yields CASSRTQGREQYF.

V gene TRBV4-3 combines with J gene TRBJ2-7; D is unclear. Between the trimmed V and J ends, which lost 0 bases and 6 bases, there was a span of 9 bases. CDR3 length: 13 amino acids. Germline V gene data show CDR1 as LGHNA and CDR2 as YSLEER. CDR3 loop: CASSQEGVGEQYF. The CDR3 coding sequence is TGCGCCAGCAGCCAAGAAGGAGTCGGCGAGCAGTACTTC.

The chain recombines TRBV27 with TRBJ2-7, with 7 bases matching TRBD1. This CDR3 spans 16 amino acids. Losses at the gene ends were 3 bases for V and 5 bases for J; bases not matched to a gene: 13. In germline, CDR1 is MNHEY, CDR2 SMNVEV (reference sequence). The CDR3 DNA is TGTGCCAGCAGTTTCAATCCGACAGGGACGAGGGACGAGCAGTACTTC. Its protein is CASSFNPTGTRDEQYF.

The J gene is TRBJ2-7, the V gene TRBV5-1, with 9 bases that match TRBD2. Germline CDR1 SGHRS, CDR2 YFSETQ. CDR3 length: 14 residues. V gave up 3 bases and J gave up 2 bases; unmatched junction bases: 3. The CDR3 bases are TGCGCCAGCAGCTGGACTAGCGAAACCTACGAGCAGTACTTC. It translates to CASSWTSETYEQYF.

The rearrangement links TRBV4-1 to TRBJ1-4; tentative D call: TRBD1 (5 bases). V lost 0 bases, J lost 3 bases, and 11 bases lay in between. The CDR3 runs to 16 residues. Germline V gives CDR1 MGHRA, CDR2 YSYEKL. The CDR3 spells CASSQDIGAANEKLFF. DNA of the CDR3: TGCGCCAGCAGCCAAGATATCGGGGCGGCTAATGAAAAACTGTTTTTT.

The chain recombines TRBV15 with TRBJ2-2; D gene ambiguous. The V and J ends lost 0 bases and 6 bases respectively, with 14 bases between them. The CDR3 covers 16 residues. The germline gives CDR1 LNHNV, CDR2 YYDKDF (reference sequence). Written as DNA, the CDR3 is TGTGCCACCAGCAGAGATCTGCTTGTAGTTGCCGGGGAGCTGTTTTTT. Protein sequence: CATSRDLLVVAGELFF.

The rearrangement links TRBV18 to TRBJ2-7; TRBD1 aligns across 8 bases. With 6 bases clipped from V and 5 bases from J, the junction kept 9 bases outside the gene matches. Germline CDR1 is KGHSH and CDR2 is LQKENI. This CDR3 spans 14 amino acids. In DNA form, the CDR3 reads TGTGCCAGCTCGCGACGGCAGGGGGCCGACGAGCAGTACTTC. This sequence encodes CASSRRQGADEQYF.

The chain couples TRBV6-6 to TRBJ2-7; 8 nucleotides line up with TRBD1. This CDR3 region has 14 residues. Trimming cost V 6 bases and J 0 bases; bases outside gene matches: 4. The germline gives CDR1 MNHNY, CDR2 SVGAGI (reference sequence). The CDR3 nucleotides read TGTGCCAGCAGGATGACAGGGGACTCCTACGAGCAGTACTTC. Amino acid sequence: CASRMTGDSYEQYF.

As DNA, the CDR3 is TGTGCCAGCAGCTTACGACTAGCGGGATACAATGAGCAGTTCTTC. Translating it yields CASSLRLAGYNEQFF. J is TRBJ2-1 and V is TRBV7-8; TRBD2 agrees at 11 bases. Trimming removed 2 bases from V and 4 bases from J; junction bases left unmatched: 1. The CDR3 runs 15 residues. CDR1 is SGHVS and CDR2 is FQNEAQ in the germline V gene.

A few counts support this clone. This rearrangement joins TRBV7-2 to TRBJ1-2; D is possibly TRBD1 (6 bases). CDR3 size: 16 residues. Trimming cost V 2 bases and J 7 bases, with 20 bases left between them. Germline V gene sequence: CDR1 SGHTA, CDR2 FQGNSA. CDR3 loop: CASSLLGRGRNGGYTF. In DNA form, the CDR3 reads TGTGCCAGCAGCTTACTAGGCAGGGGTCGAAATGGTGGCTACACCTTC.

The V gene is TRBV4-2, the J gene TRBJ2-1, with TRBD2 matching 8 bases. V was clipped by 5 bases and J by 7 bases; unmatched bases: 4. The germline V gene has CDR1 LGHNA and CDR2 YNFKEQ. CDR3 length: 13 amino acids. The chain's CDR3 is CASSVGGANEQFF. CDR3 nucleotide sequence: TGTGCCAGCAGCGTCGGGGGGGCAAATGAGCAGTTCTTC.

The V call is TRBV28, the J call TRBJ2-3; 12 nucleotides align to TRBD2. CDR1 and CDR2 (germline): MDHEN, SYDVKM. Unmatched junction bases numbered 9, after V lost 5 bases and J lost 0 bases. The CDR3 totals 18 residues. CDR3 sequence reads: CASSLRLAGASSTDTQYF. DNA of the CDR3: TGTGCCAGCAGTCTACGACTAGCGGGAGCCTCAAGCACAGATACGCAGTATTTT.

This clone was counted only a few times. The chain combines TRBV5-1 with TRBJ1-3, with 7 bases aligning to TRBD1. The CDR3 runs to 17 residues. CDR1 is SGHRS, CDR2 YFSETQ, per germline. The ends lost 0 bases at V and 3 bases at J; junction bases unmatched: 9. In DNA, the CDR3 is TGCGCCAGCAGCTTGGACCCCACAGGGGCGGGTGGAAACACCATATATTTT. Translated: CASSLDPTGAGGNTIYF.

In nucleotides, the CDR3 is TGCAGCGTTGACGGGACTAGCGGGAGTCCCGACGAGCAGTACTTC. Protein sequence: CSVDGTSGSPDEQYF. This chain links TRBV29-1 with TRBJ2-7; TRBD2 matches 14 bases. This CDR3 is 15 amino acids long. Trimming at V came to 3 bases and at J to 5 bases, leaving 6 bases not matched to a gene. The germline gives CDR1 SQVTM, CDR2 ANQGSEA.